The sequence of this TCR beta chain was determined in a study of cytomegalovirus exposure and HLA in healthy donors. Study results and limitations: Rates of TCR association differed by HLA locus in a later analysis, with DRB1 highest and HLA-C lowest. Compared with the roughly 700-donor mean, an Asian-associated ancestry cluster reportedly had fewer N-insertions, according to a later analysis. Across donors, most TCRs were seen rarely, yet some public ones were widespread.

Worth noting for this clone: What it binds is not known.

With 60 Vbeta and 13 Jbeta primers, the PCR was carried out. Sequencing used immunoSEQ multiplex PCR; TCRdb keeps in-frame clones, though not all of them. Of about 120,000 clones listed, around three quarters are singletons. The CDR3 is made up of 11 amino acids. Germline V gene lookup returns CDR1 MNHEY and CDR2 SMNVEV (reference sequence). Germline trimming cut 6 bases from V and 11 bases from J; bases unmatched to any gene: 3. V is TRBV27 and J is TRBJ1-1, with 10 bases fitting TRBD1. The receptor was isolated from a female donor in good health and CMV-seronegative. The sequencing sample was made of PBMCs. The CDR3 sequence: CASRGQGYAFF. The CDR3 DNA follows: TGTGCCAGCAGGGGACAGGGGTACGCTTTCTTT.